One and the same sample provided the 9 T cell receptor beta chains below, sequenced in a study of control samples from healthy donors and cancer patients. TCRdb's copy holds only in-frame clones and misses some; the assay was immunoSEQ multiplex PCR. The data show roughly 130,000 clones, 91% seen once. The specimen sequenced was blood. The receptors shown here come from a man in his late teens or twenties in good health.

V and J are TRBV7-8 and TRBJ2-7; 7 nucleotides align to TRBD1. The germline V gene encodes CDR1 SGHVS and CDR2 FQNEAQ. CDR3 size: 14 residues. After removal of 1 base from V and 2 bases from J, the junction contained 2 bases not matched to a gene. The CDR3 region has the DNA TGTGCCAGCAGCTTAGTCGACAGGGCCTACGAGCAGTACTTC. The encoded protein is CASSLVDRAYEQYF.

The rearrangement joins TRBV6-2 or TRBV6-3 to TRBJ1-1; D is possibly TRBD1 (6 bases). Trimming left V 5 bases short and J 5 bases short, with 12 bases between. The germline CDR1 and CDR2 sequences are MNHEY and SVGEGT. The CDR3 covers 13 residues. The CDR3 coding sequence is TGTGCCAGCAGTAAACAGGGCAGTACTGAAGCTTTCTTT. Translation: CASSKQGSTEAFF.

The chain uses TRBV6-5 and TRBJ2-7; D might be TRBD1 (5 bases). V dropped 8 bases and J dropped 0 bases, with 17 bases sitting between them. The CDR3 has 15 residues. Germline lookup yields CDR1 MNHEY and CDR2 SVGAGI. CDR3 loop: CASRWGGISSYEQYF. In DNA form, the CDR3 reads TGTGCCAGCCGTTGGGGCGGAATAAGCTCCTACGAGCAGTACTTC.

The chain has TRBV7-6 and TRBJ2-7; the D gene could be TRBD1 or TRBD2 (5 bases each). Germline values: CDR1 SGHVS, CDR2 FNYEAQ. The CDR3 has 15 residues. Deletions cut 2 bases from V and 3 bases from J, with 14 bases between. CDR3 nucleotide sequence: TGTGCCAGCAGCTTATTAGGGGTCGGAGGCTACGAGCAGTACTTC. Translating it yields CASSLLGVGGYEQYF.

This chain uses TRBV6-5 with TRBJ1-5; possible D gene TRBD1, 5 bases. Germline assignment: CDR1 MNHEY and CDR2 SVGAGI. V was pared by 5 bases and J by 5 bases, with 10 bases between. This CDR3 contains 13 residues. CDR3 region: CASSTGDYQPQHF. The CDR3 nucleotides are TGTGCCAGCAGTACAGGAGATTATCAGCCCCAGCATTTT.

In this sample, this clone turned up once. This chain joins TRBV5-1 and TRBJ1-2; TRBD1 aligns across 9 bases. With 3 bases clipped from V and 13 bases from J, the junction kept 13 bases outside the gene matches. Per the germline V gene, CDR1 is SGHRS and CDR2 is YFSETQ. The CDR3 has 14 amino acids. CDR3 region: CASSSTGGPMAGTF. DNA for the CDR3: TGCGCCAGCAGCTCGACAGGGGGACCTATGGCTGGCACCTTC.

This sequence joins TRBV10-1 and TRBJ2-7; D unresolved. CDR1 and CDR2 (germline): WNHNN, SYGVQD (reference sequence). Trimming removed 10 bases from V and 4 bases from J, with 17 bases in between. The CDR3 loop spans 13 amino acids. The CDR3 spells CAILQPGEYEQYF. Here the CDR3 DNA reads TGCGCCATCCTCCAACCCGGCGAATACGAGCAGTACTTC.

This chain uses TRBV6-5 with TRBJ1-6; D gene ambiguous. Trimming stripped 6 bases from V and 9 bases from J, with 15 bases between. The CDR3 has 14 residues. CDR1 is MNHEY and CDR2 is SVGAGI in the germline V gene. The CDR3 region is CASSPGRERSPLHF. DNA of the CDR3: TGTGCCAGCAGCCCGGGGAGAGAACGTTCACCCCTCCACTTT.

This chain uses TRBV30 with TRBJ2-7; 9 nucleotides line up with TRBD1. With V trimmed by 4 bases and J by 7 bases, 8 bases remained unmatched. Germline-derived CDR1 and CDR2 are GTSNPN and SVGIG (reference sequence). This CDR3 is 13 amino acids long. CDR3 DNA sequence: TGTGCCTGGACTCGAGGACAGGGGTTGGAGCAGTACTTC. The encoded protein is CAWTRGQGLEQYF.